This T cell receptor (beta chain) derives from a study of breast tumors, draining lymph nodes, adjacent tissues. Overall study results and limits: Tumor repertoires ranked between lymph nodes and nontumor tissue in diversity, with V and J gene preferences. Tumor and nontumor repertoires were significantly more similar in luminal-like than in basal-like breast cancer. Data only fit, rather than demonstrated, lymph node origin of most tumor T cells.

TCRdb analysed the multiplex PCR reads with MiXCR anew, one entry per CDR3 protein. The sample holds about 300,000 distinct CDR3 sequences; over 25% are singletons and the top ten take more than 0.95%. Samples came from axillary lymph nodes draining the breast cancer. V shed 3 bases and J shed 1 base, with 9 bases lying between them. This CDR3 comprises 14 residues. At least ten counts were recorded for this clonotype. Its antigen is unidentified. What was sequenced was axillary lymph node tissue. The sequence was collected from a female donor with breast cancer. Some clones in this sample may be carry-over from other donors' samples. The chain combines TRBV12-3 or TRBV12-4 with TRBJ2-5; D not resolved. Here the CDR3 reads CASSLDVSQETQYF. As DNA, the CDR3 is TGTGCCAGCAGTTTGGACGTCTCCCAAGAGACCCAGTACTTC.